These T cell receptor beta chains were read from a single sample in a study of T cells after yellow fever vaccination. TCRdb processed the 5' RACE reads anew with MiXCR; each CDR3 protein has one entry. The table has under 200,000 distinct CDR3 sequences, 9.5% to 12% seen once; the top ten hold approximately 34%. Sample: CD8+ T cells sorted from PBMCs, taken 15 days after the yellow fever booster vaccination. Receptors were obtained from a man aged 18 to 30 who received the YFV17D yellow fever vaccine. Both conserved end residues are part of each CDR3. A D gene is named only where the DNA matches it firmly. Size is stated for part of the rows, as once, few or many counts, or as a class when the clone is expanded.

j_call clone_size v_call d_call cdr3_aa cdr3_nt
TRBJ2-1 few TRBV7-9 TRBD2 CASSLGLAEQFF TGTGCCAGCAGCTTAGGACTAGCGGAGCAGTTCTTC
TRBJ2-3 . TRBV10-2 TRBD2 CASTVAGVGDTQYF TGCGCCAGCACTGTAGCGGGGGTTGGAGATACGCAGTATTTT
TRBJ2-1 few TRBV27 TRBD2 CASSLPSGGYNEQFF TGTGCCAGCAGTTTACCTAGCGGGGGCTACAATGAGCAGTTCTTC
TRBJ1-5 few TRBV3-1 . CASSQDFGNQPQHF TGTGCCAGCAGCCAAGATTTCGGCAATCAGCCCCAGCATTTT
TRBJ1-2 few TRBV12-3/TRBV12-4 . CASTTRGALGYTF TGTGCCAGCACCACGAGGGGGGCCCTTGGCTACACCTTC
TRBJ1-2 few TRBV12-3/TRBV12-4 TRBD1 CASSFAGGYGYTF TGTGCCAGCAGTTTCGCAGGGGGCTATGGCTACACCTTC
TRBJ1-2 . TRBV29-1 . CSVVGAQGYTF TGCAGCGTTGTTGGGGCTCAGGGCTACACCTTC
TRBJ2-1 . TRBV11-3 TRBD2 CASSPTSGGSYNEQFF TGTGCCAGCAGCCCCACTAGCGGGGGCTCCTACAATGAGCAGTTCTTC
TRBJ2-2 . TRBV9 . CASSVVDSTGELFF TGTGCCAGCAGCGTAGTAGATAGCACCGGGGAGCTGTTTTTT
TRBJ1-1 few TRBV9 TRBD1 CASSADRGWTEAFF TGTGCCAGCAGCGCGGACAGGGGGTGGACTGAAGCTTTCTTT
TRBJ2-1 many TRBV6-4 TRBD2 CASSPGTSGGDNEQFF TGTGCCAGCAGTCCCGGGACTAGCGGGGGGGACAATGAGCAGTTCTTC
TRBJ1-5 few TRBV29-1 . CSLPRSPDNNQPQHF TGCAGCCTCCCGCGGTCACCAGATAACAATCAGCCCCAGCATTTT
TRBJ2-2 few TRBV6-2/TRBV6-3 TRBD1 CASRYRGRAGELFF TGTGCCAGCAGGTACAGGGGGCGCGCCGGGGAGCTGTTTTTT
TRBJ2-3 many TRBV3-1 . CASSQEGATDTQYF TGTGCCAGCAGCCAAGAGGGGGCCACAGATACGCAGTATTTT
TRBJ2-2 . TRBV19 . CASSNRQGVTGELFF TGTGCCAGTAGTAACCGGCAGGGAGTCACCGGGGAGCTGTTTTTT
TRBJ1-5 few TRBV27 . CASSSGGRPQHF TGTGCCAGCAGTTCGGGCGGTAGGCCCCAGCATTTT
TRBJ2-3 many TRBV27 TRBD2 CASSLLTSGSQYF TGTGCCAGCAGTTTACTAACTAGCGGGTCCCAGTATTTT
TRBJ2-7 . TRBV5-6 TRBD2 CASSSRTSGPYEQYF TGTGCCAGCAGCTCCCGGACTAGCGGTCCCTACGAGCAGTACTTC
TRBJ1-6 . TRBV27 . CASSFGGYSPLHF TGTGCCAGCAGTTTCGGGGGCTACTCACCCCTCCACTTT
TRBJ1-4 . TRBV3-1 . CASSQLTRDEKLFF TGTGCCAGCAGCCAACTAACGAGGGATGAAAAACTGTTTTTT
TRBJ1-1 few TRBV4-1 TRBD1 CASSQVGTGWSTEAFF TGCGCCAGCAGCCAAGTTGGGACAGGTTGGTCCACTGAAGCTTTCTTT
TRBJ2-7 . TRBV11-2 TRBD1 CASSWGQVDEQYF TGTGCCAGCAGCTGGGGACAGGTTGACGAGCAGTACTTC
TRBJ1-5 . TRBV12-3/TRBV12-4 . CASRLTDFGTEPPSNQPQHF TGTGCCAGCAGACTCACCGATTTCGGGACGGAACCTCCTAGCAATCAGCCCCAGCATTTT
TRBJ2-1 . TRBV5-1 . CASSSPYRVNEQFF TGCGCCAGCAGCTCACCGTACAGGGTGAATGAGCAGTTCTTC
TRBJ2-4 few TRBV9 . CASSPRGAGGNIQYF TGTGCCAGCAGTCCCCGGGGGGCCGGGGGGAACATTCAGTACTTC